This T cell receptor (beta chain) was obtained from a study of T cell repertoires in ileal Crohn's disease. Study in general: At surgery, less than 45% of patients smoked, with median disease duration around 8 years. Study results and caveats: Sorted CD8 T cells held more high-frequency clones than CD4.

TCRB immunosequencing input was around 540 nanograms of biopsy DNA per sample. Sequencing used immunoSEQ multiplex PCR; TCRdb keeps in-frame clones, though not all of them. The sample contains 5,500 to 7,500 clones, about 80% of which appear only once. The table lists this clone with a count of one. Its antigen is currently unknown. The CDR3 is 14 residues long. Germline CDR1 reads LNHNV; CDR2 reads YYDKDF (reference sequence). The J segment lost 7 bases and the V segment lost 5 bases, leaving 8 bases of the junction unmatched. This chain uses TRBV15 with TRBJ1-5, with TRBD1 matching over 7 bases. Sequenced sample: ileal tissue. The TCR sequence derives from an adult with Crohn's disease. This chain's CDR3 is CATSGQGQFQPQHF. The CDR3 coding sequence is TGTGCCACCAGCGGGCAGGGACAGTTCCAGCCCCAGCATTTT.